The clone carrying this T cell receptor beta chain was detected many times. These data originate in a study of shared clonotypes between healthy human individuals. The CDR3 is 17 residues long. Germline V lookup: CDR1 SGHRS, CDR2 YFSETQ. The V and J ends lost 4 bases and 8 bases, in that order; junction bases with no gene match: 16. Each donor was a Caucasian adult residing in Nashville, Tennessee. Clones were read by immunoSEQ multiplex PCR, and TCRdb kept only the in-frame ones, dropping some. Here the sample spans about a million clones, over 60% being singletons. The sample taken for sequencing was memory CD4+ T cells sorted from blood. Regarding subset: CD45RA-negative fraction. This sequence was found in a young man in good health. The genes are TRBV5-1 and TRBJ2-1; the match to TRBD1 covers 9 bases. The CDR3 sequence: CASSPGTGSSIRDEQFF. DNA for the CDR3: TGCGCCAGCAGCCCGGGGACAGGGAGTTCCATAAGGGATGAGCAGTTCTTC.